The rows below give T cell receptor beta chains drawn from one sample of a study of blood T cell repertoires in COVID-19. This table comes from immunoSEQ multiplex PCR, and its TCRdb copy is limited to in-frame clones, with some not included. The repertoire includes 150,000 to 200,000 clones, about four fifths of them detected once, and approximately 14% sits in the top ten. The sequenced sample was peripheral blood. These receptors were obtained from a woman older than 75 with acute or convalescent COVID-19. CDR3s include the opening cysteine and the closing phenylalanine or tryptophan. A D gene is named only where the DNA matches it firmly. Clone size is shown for a subset of rows, as once, few, many or a class of expanded clone.

TRBJ2-7 | TRBV5-1 | NA | NA | TGCGCCAGCAGCTTTGGAGACAGGTTCTCCTACGAGCAGTACTTC | CASSFGDRFSYEQYF
TRBJ1-4 | TRBV4-2 | NA | TRBD1 | TGTGCCAGCAGCCACCCTCAGGGGGCAACTAATGAAAAACTGTTTTTT | CASSHPQGATNEKLFF
TRBJ1-1 | TRBV11-2 | NA | TRBD1 | TGTGCCAGCAGCCCAGGGACAGGGGGGACCACTGAAGCTTTCTTT | CASSPGTGGTTEAFF
TRBJ1-6 | TRBV28 | NA | NA | TGTGCCAGCAGTCCTAGGGGACTCTCGAGTGCCAATTCACCCCTCCACTTT | CASSPRGLSSANSPLHF
TRBJ1-5 | TRBV30 | NA | TRBD1 | TGTGCCTGGTCCGGGACAGGGGACCAGCCCCAGCATTTT | CAWSGTGDQPQHF
TRBJ1-2 | TRBV27 | few | TRBD1 | TGTGCCAGCAGTTTGACAGGGAGAATGGGCTACACCTTC | CASSLTGRMGYTF
TRBJ2-1 | TRBV12-5 | NA | TRBD2 | TGTGCTAGTGCTTCGGGACTAGCGGGCCTCAATGAGCAGTTCTTC | CASASGLAGLNEQFF
TRBJ2-5 | TRBV4-2 | once | NA | TGTGCCAGCAGCCAAGACAGGGGACCAGAGACCCAGTACTTC | CASSQDRGPETQYF
TRBJ1-6 | TRBV27 | NA | TRBD1 | TGTGCCAGCACCCACAGGGGGTGGGATAATTCACCCCTCCACTTT | CASTHRGWDNSPLHF
TRBJ2-7 | TRBV25-1 | once | TRBD2 | TGTGCCAGCAGTGAATCCGGGACTAGCGGGGGATTCTCCTACGAGCAGTACTTC | CASSESGTSGGFSYEQYF
TRBJ1-4 | TRBV7-2 | few | TRBD1 | TGTGCCAGCAGCAAAAGACAGGGGTTTGCTGAAAAACTGTTTTTT | CASSKRQGFAEKLFF
TRBJ1-2 | TRBV3-1/TRBV3-2 | NA | TRBD1 | TGTGCCAGCAGCCTCCAGTGGGACAGGGACTATGGCTACACCTTC | CASSLQWDRDYGYTF
TRBJ2-5 | TRBV7-2 | NA | TRBD2 | TGTGCCAGCAGCTTAGTAGTAGCGGGAAAAGAGACCCAGTACTTC | CASSLVVAGKETQYF
TRBJ2-5 | TRBV3-1/TRBV3-2 | NA | NA | TGTGCCAGCAGCGCAGGATGGGGGGGGCCGGAGGAGACCCAGTACTTC | CASSAGWGGPEETQYF
TRBJ2-1 | TRBV5-1 | NA | TRBD1 | TGCGCCAGCAGCTTGTGGGGACAGGGGCCCAATGAGCAGTTCTTC | CASSLWGQGPNEQFF
TRBJ2-7 | TRBV2 | NA | TRBD2 | TGTGCCAGCTCCCGGGAGGGACTCTACGAGCAGTACTTC | CASSREGLYEQYF
TRBJ2-7 | TRBV14 | NA | TRBD2 | TGTGCCAGCAGCCATCTAGCGGGGGCCTACGCCTACGAGCAGTACTTC | CASSHLAGAYAYEQYF
TRBJ2-7 | TRBV10-3 | few | TRBD1 | TGTGCCATCAACCGGACAGGACGCTCCTACGAGCAGTACTTC | CAINRTGRSYEQYF
TRBJ1-1 | TRBV4-2 | NA | TRBD1 | TGTGCCAGCAGCCATAACGACAGGGACGGCACTGAAGCTTTCTTT | CASSHNDRDGTEAFF
TRBJ2-5 | TRBV7-8 | NA | NA | TGTGCCAGCAGCCATACGGGACATACCCGTGGGGTCCAAGAGACCCAGTACTTC | CASSHTGHTRGVQETQYF
TRBJ2-5 | TRBV2 | NA | NA | TGTGCCAGCAGTCCCCAGGGGTATCGGTCGGAGACCCAGTACTTC | CASSPQGYRSETQYF
TRBJ1-4 | TRBV19 | NA | NA | TGTGCCAGTAGATACAGGGACACTAATGAAAAACTGTTTTTT | CASRYRDTNEKLFF
TRBJ2-1 | TRBV6-5 | once | NA | TGTGCCAGCCGCCATGATATGGGGGGAAACAATGAGCAGTTCTTC | CASRHDMGGNNEQFF
TRBJ2-5 | TRBV12-5 | NA | TRBD2 | TGTGCTAGTGGTTCGACCAGCGGGAGCATGGAGACCCAGTACTTC | CASGSTSGSMETQYF
TRBJ1-6 | TRBV20-1 | NA | NA | TGCAGTGCTCTAGACAATTCACCCCTCCACTTT | CSALDNSPLHF
TRBJ2-1 | TRBV30 | NA | TRBD2 | TGTGCCGGAGGGGGTCTGTCCCCTAGCGGGAGCAATGAGCAGTTCTTC | CAGGGLSPSGSNEQFF
TRBJ1-2 | TRBV7-2 | NA | NA | TGTGCCAGCAGCTCCTCCGACAGGATCTATGGCTACACCTTC | CASSSSDRIYGYTF
TRBJ2-3 | TRBV5-1 | NA | TRBD2 | TGCGCCAGCAGCCCCCGAACGACTAGCGGGATGGCAGATACGCAGTATTTT | CASSPRTTSGMADTQYF
TRBJ1-4 | TRBV11-2 | many | TRBD1 | TGTGCCAGCAGCATAGGGACAGGGGATAATGAAAAACTGTTTTTT | CASSIGTGDNEKLFF
TRBJ1-5 | TRBV6-6 | NA | NA | TGTGCCAGCAGTTACTCCGACATTTCCCGTAATCAGCATTTT | CASSYSDISRNQHF
TRBJ1-1 | TRBV5-6 | NA | TRBD1 | TGTGCCAGCAGCTTCGACAGGGCACAGACTGAAGCTTTCTTT | CASSFDRAQTEAFF
TRBJ1-3 | TRBV12-3/TRBV12-4 | NA | NA | TGTGCCAGCAAGCACAGCTCTGGAAACACCATATATTTT | CASKHSSGNTIYF
TRBJ2-2 | TRBV5-1 | NA | NA | TGCGCCAGCAGCTTCTCTCAGGGCGGCGGGGAGCTGTTTTTT | CASSFSQGGGELFF
TRBJ2-1 | TRBV28 | NA | TRBD2 | TGTGCCAGCAGTTTCGGCGGGAGGGCCGGGAATGAGCAGTTCTTC | CASSFGGRAGNEQFF
TRBJ1-5 | TRBV30 | NA | NA | TGTGCCTGGAGTACACAGCATAGCAATCAGCCCCAGCATTTT | CAWSTQHSNQPQHF
TRBJ2-7 | TRBV7-8 | NA | TRBD1 | TGTGCCAGCAGCTCAGACGACAGGGTCAGCGAGCAGTACTTC | CASSSDDRVSEQYF
TRBJ2-1 | TRBV28 | NA | TRBD2 | TGTGCCAGCAGGACCGGGACTAGCGGGCTAAGCTCCTACAATGAGCAGTTCTTC | CASRTGTSGLSSYNEQFF
TRBJ1-2 | TRBV4-1 | few | NA | TGCGCCAGCAGCCAACTAGGACGAGGGCATTTGGATCGGAATCGCTACACCTTC | CASSQLGRGHLDRNRYTF
TRBJ1-3 | TRBV6-4 | once | NA | TGTGCCAGCAGTGACTCGTTCAGCTCTGGAAACACCATATATTTT | CASSDSFSSGNTIYF
TRBJ2-5 | TRBV5-1 | NA | NA | TGCGCCAGCAGGACCGGGGTTCAAGAGACCCAGTACTTC | CASRTGVQETQYF
TRBJ1-1 | TRBV6-5 | once | TRBD1 | TGTGCCAGCAGTTACTACCCACAGGGGTGGAACACTGAAGCTTTCTTT | CASSYYPQGWNTEAFF
TRBJ2-3 | TRBV28 | NA | NA | TGTGCCAGCAGATCCCGGACTCCCGCAGCAGATACGCAGTATTTT | CASRSRTPAADTQYF
TRBJ2-1 | TRBV6-5 | NA | TRBD2 | TGTGCCAGCAGTTTTCGCCTAGCGGGGGGTTACAATGAGCAGTTCTTC | CASSFRLAGGYNEQFF
TRBJ2-4 | TRBV6-5 | NA | NA | TGTGCCAGCAATCAGCTGGGGGCGGGCATTCAGTACTTC | CASNQLGAGIQYF
TRBJ1-1 | TRBV19 | NA | NA | TGTGCCAGTAGTATGGGCCAAATGAACACTGAAGCTTTCTTT | CASSMGQMNTEAFF
TRBJ2-3 | TRBV5-1 | many | TRBD2 | TGCGCCAGCAGCTTGGCAGGCGGGAGCGGGCATACGCAGTATTTT | CASSLAGGSGHTQYF
TRBJ1-2 | TRBV19 | NA | NA | TGTGCCAGTAGTATAGATCAGTCCTATGGCTACACCTTC | CASSIDQSYGYTF
TRBJ1-2 | TRBV2 | NA | TRBD1 | TGTGCCAGCAGGGGGGACAGATTTTACTATGGCTACACCTTC | CASRGDRFYYGYTF
TRBJ2-1 | TRBV13 | NA | TRBD1 | TGTGCCAGCAGCTTACGACAGGGGCGCGATGAGCAGTTCTTC | CASSLRQGRDEQFF
TRBJ1-2 | TRBV29-1 | NA | NA | TGCAGCGTTGAAGGAGGGAGTCATAACTATGGCTACACCTTC | CSVEGGSHNYGYTF
TRBJ1-5 | TRBV6-5 | NA | NA | TGTGCCAGCAGAGAGGTTAGGAGCAATCAGCCCCAGCATTTT | CASREVRSNQPQHF
TRBJ1-1 | TRBV6-6 | NA | NA | TGTGCCAGCAGTTACCAAGGGGGAATGAACACTGAAGCTTTCTTT | CASSYQGGMNTEAFF
TRBJ1-2 | TRBV21-1 | NA | NA | TGTGCCAGCAGCAAAGTAGTGGAGGGCCTCGACTATGGCTACACCTTC | CASSKVVEGLDYGYTF
TRBJ1-1 | TRBV7-3 | NA | NA | TGTGCCAGCAGCTTAACTAAGAACACTGAAGCTTTCTTT | CASSLTKNTEAFF
TRBJ1-4 | TRBV2 | NA | TRBD1 | TGTGCCAGCAGTGCCCAGGGGGCCGGCCCCGAAAAACTGTTTTTT | CASSAQGAGPEKLFF
TRBJ2-3 | TRBV18 | NA | NA | TGTGCCAGCTCACCACCTGGAGGAGCTAGGACAGATACGCAGTATTTT | CASSPPGGARTDTQYF
TRBJ2-1 | TRBV5-4 | once | NA | TGTGCCAGCAGCTTGGTCGGGGGACTCAATGAGCAGTTCTTC | CASSLVGGLNEQFF
TRBJ2-1 | TRBV5-6 | NA | TRBD2 | TGTGCCAGCAGCCTTTCTAGCGGGGAGCAGTTCTTC | CASSLSSGEQFF
TRBJ1-2 | TRBV11-2 | NA | NA | TGTGCCAGCAGCCAAAACTTCGGGGGCTACACCTTC | CASSQNFGGYTF
TRBJ2-3 | TRBV2 | few | NA | TGTGCCAGCAGTGAGTCTAGCGAAAGCACAGATACGCAGTATTTT | CASSESSESTDTQYF